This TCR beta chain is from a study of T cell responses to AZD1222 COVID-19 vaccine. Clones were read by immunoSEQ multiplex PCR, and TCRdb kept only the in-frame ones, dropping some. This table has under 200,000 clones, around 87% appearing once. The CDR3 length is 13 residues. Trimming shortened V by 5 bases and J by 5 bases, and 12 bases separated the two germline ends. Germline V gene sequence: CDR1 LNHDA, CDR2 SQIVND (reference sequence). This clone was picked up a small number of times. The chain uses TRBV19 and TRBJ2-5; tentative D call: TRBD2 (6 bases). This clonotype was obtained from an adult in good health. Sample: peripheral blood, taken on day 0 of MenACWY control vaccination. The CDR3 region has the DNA TGTGCCAGTAGTTTTGGACTAACGGAGACCCAGTACTTC. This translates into CASSFGLTETQYF.